These 26 T cell receptor beta chains came from one sample sequenced in a study of immune heterogeneity within non-small cell lung tumors. Genomic DNA from bulk tumor acted as the template, and about 600 ng was loaded per sample. Surgery yielded several widely spaced biopsies per primary tumor. Curative surgery was undertaken by patients, who had untreated, newly diagnosed non-small cell lung cancer. Amplifying TCR beta CDR3 involved multiplex PCR carried out with 32 V and 13 J primers. TCRdb reprocessed the multiplex PCR reads with MiXCR, giving one entry per CDR3 protein. Seen here are over 10,000 distinct CDR3 sequences, less than 25% observed once, and the top ten hold 4.5% to 5.5%. The sample consisted of lung tumor tissue. The receptors originated from a man aged 60 to 69 with non-small cell lung cancer.

This clonotype is classed as medium-sized. This chain connects TRBV15 to TRBJ2-7; D gene unclear. The CDR3 spans 14 residues. Deletions cut 1 base from V and 0 bases from J, with 7 bases between. Germline V gene sequence: CDR1 LNHNV, CDR2 YYDKDF (reference sequence). DNA for the CDR3: TGTGCCACCAGCAGAGTTGTTACCTCCTACGAGCAGTACTTC. Amino acid sequence: CATSRVVTSYEQYF.

This clonotype was recorded once. One base away lies a much larger clone, so this may be a sequencing read error. CDR3 sequence (DNA): TGCAGTGCTAGGGGGACATGGCCGGATACGCAGTATTTT. This gives the protein CSARGTWPDTQYF. The rearrangement links TRBV20-1 to TRBJ2-3, with D perhaps matching TRBD1 (6 bases). The V and J ends lost 3 bases and 6 bases respectively, with 13 bases between them. CDR1 is DFQATT, CDR2 SNEGSKA, per germline (reference sequence). The CDR3 consists of 13 residues.

Concerning this clonotype: A much larger clone is a single base away; this may be a read error. The V call is TRBV2, the J call TRBJ1-6; no firm D call. Germline V gives CDR1 SNHLY, CDR2 FYNNEI. V lost 7 bases and J 2 bases, leaving 12 bases between the germline ends. The CDR3 is made up of 15 amino acids. The CDR3, as DNA: TGTGCCAGCATGAGGAGAGGGACCTATAATTCACCCCTCCACTTT. Its translation: CASMRRGTYNSPLHF.

This clonotype was seen a handful of times. The rearrangement links TRBV24-1 to TRBJ2-1, with unresolved D. Germline CDR1 KGHDR, CDR2 SFDVKD. The length of the CDR3 is 15 residues. Trimming took off 4 bases at V and 4 bases at J, with 13 bases between the two ends. The DNA for the CDR3 is TGTGCCACCAGTGAATACGGTGCCCAATACAATGAGCAGTTCTTC. Translated: CATSEYGAQYNEQFF.

The genes are TRBV11-2 and TRBJ1-4; no definite D call. The V gene lost 5 bases and the J gene lost 8 bases, with 6 bases spanning the gap. This CDR3 is built from 11 residues. Germline V CDR1 and CDR2: SGHAT, FQNNGV. The CDR3 DNA reads TGTGCCAGCAGCCCGGGGGAAAAACTGTTTTTT. It yields the protein CASSPGEKLFF.

The genes are TRBV7-3 and TRBJ1-4; TRBD1 is a possible D gene (5 bases). Trimming stripped 5 bases from V and 7 bases from J, with 20 bases between. This CDR3 has 16 amino acids. From germline, CDR1 is SGHTA and CDR2 FQGTGA. CDR3: CASSALQRGTSEKLFF. Here the CDR3 DNA reads TGTGCCAGCAGCGCACTACAGAGGGGAACCAGTGAAAAACTGTTTTTT.

This chain uses TRBV3-1 with TRBJ2-7, with 11 positions matching TRBD2. With V trimmed by 3 bases and J by 6 bases, 7 bases remained unmatched. The CDR3 extends over 15 amino acids. From germline, CDR1 is LGHDT and CDR2 YNNKEL (reference sequence). CDR3 loop: CASSQETSGTSEQYF. CDR3 sequence (DNA): TGTGCCAGCAGCCAGGAGACTAGCGGGACGTCCGAGCAGTACTTC.

This clonotype was detected only a few times. This chain uses TRBV5-1 with TRBJ1-5; the match to TRBD1 covers 7 bases. Germline values: CDR1 SGHRS, CDR2 YFSETQ. The CDR3 is made up of 14 amino acids. V lost 4 bases, J lost 6 bases, and 7 bases stayed unmatched. The CDR3 DNA is TGCGCCAGCAGCCCCGACAGGGTTGGTCAGCCCCAGCATTTT. It yields the protein CASSPDRVGQPQHF.

The gene calls are TRBV20-1 and TRBJ2-4; tentatively, D is TRBD2 (6 bases). The V and J ends lost 0 bases and 7 bases respectively, with 16 bases between them. This CDR3 has 15 residues. Germline lookup yields CDR1 DFQATT and CDR2 SNEGSKA (reference sequence). The CDR3 region is CSARDLGGTYNIQYF. DNA of the CDR3: TGCAGTGCTAGAGATTTAGGCGGGACCTATAACATTCAGTACTTC.

This clonotype was seen a few times. The chain uses TRBV5-1 and TRBJ2-1; possible D gene TRBD2, 6 bases. Germline loops: CDR1 SGHRS, CDR2 YFSETQ. The V end lost 7 bases, the J end lost 6 bases, and 23 bases lay between the germline ends. This CDR3 has 16 residues. The CDR3 DNA sequence: TGCGCCAGCGAGCTTTCCGGGATGGAGGGGACCAATGAGCAGTTCTTC. It translates to CASELSGMEGTNEQFF.

The sample holds many counts of this clonotype. The CDR3 nucleotides are TGCAGTGCTAGAGACGCGGACACTTCGAACACCGGGGAGCTGTTTTTT. Translated: CSARDADTSNTGELFF. The gene calls are TRBV20-1 and TRBJ2-2; tentative D call: TRBD1 (5 bases). Deletions cut 0 bases from V and 0 bases from J, with 11 bases between. CDR1 and CDR2 from the germline V gene are DFQATT and SNEGSKA (reference sequence). There are 16 residues in the CDR3.

V gene TRBV6-2 or TRBV6-3 combines with J gene TRBJ2-3; D is undetermined. V was pared by 5 bases and J by 7 bases, with 22 bases between. The germline V gene has CDR1 MNHEY and CDR2 SVGEGT. The CDR3 is made up of 16 amino acids. The CDR3 region has the DNA TGTGCCAGCAGTAAATACGCGACGAGTGCTTATAATACGCAGTATTTT. Translated, it gives CASSKYATSAYNTQYF.

By share of the sample, this clonotype is medium-sized. V is TRBV18 and J is TRBJ1-6; unclear D gene. Germline V gene data show CDR1 as KGHSH and CDR2 as LQKENI. CDR3 length equals 15 residues. Trimming removed 3 bases at V and 0 bases at J, with 6 bases between. The CDR3 loop reads CASSPQSSYNSPLHF. The CDR3 DNA follows: TGTGCCAGCTCACCCCAGAGCTCCTATAATTCACCCCTCCACTTT.

This clonotype is medium-sized (0.01 to 0.1%) within its sample. The chain employs TRBV28 and TRBJ2-7; 13 bases agree with TRBD2. The length of the CDR3 is 15 residues. The germline gives CDR1 MDHEN, CDR2 SYDVKM. The V segment lost 7 bases and the J segment 5 bases; nucleotides outside the gene matches: 8. The CDR3 loop is CASTRTGLAGNEQYF. CDR3 DNA: TGTGCCAGCACCAGGACGGGACTAGCGGGGAACGAGCAGTACTTC.

This clonotype has a count of ten or more. The chain employs TRBV4-1 and TRBJ1-2; D is possibly TRBD1 (5 bases). The germline V gene has CDR1 MGHRA and CDR2 YSYEKL. The CDR3 is made up of 17 amino acids. V was shortened by 1 base and J by 0 bases, with 15 bases between the two germline ends. The CDR3 reads CASSQAGVGGANYGYTF. In nucleotides, the CDR3 is TGCGCCAGCAGCCAAGCTGGGGTTGGGGGAGCTAACTATGGCTACACCTTC.

There are a few counts of this clonotype. This chain connects TRBV20-1 to TRBJ1-5, with TRBD1 matching 9 bases. Trimming cost V 5 bases and J 3 bases; bases outside gene matches: 5. The CDR3 runs 14 residues. Germline CDR1 and CDR2: DFQATT and SNEGSKA (reference sequence). This chain's CDR3 is CSAQRDRDNQPQHF. CDR3 nucleotide sequence: TGCAGTGCTCAACGGGACAGGGACAATCAGCCCCAGCATTTT.

This clonotype is medium-sized by share. The J gene is TRBJ2-1, the V gene TRBV20-1; possibly TRBD1 for D (5 bases). CDR1 and CDR2 from the germline V gene are DFQATT and SNEGSKA (reference sequence). Between the trimmed V and J ends, which lost 1 base and 6 bases, there was a span of 10 bases. The CDR3 totals 13 residues. The CDR3 is CSARVMGLNEQFF. CDR3 nucleotide sequence: TGCAGTGCTAGAGTGATGGGGCTCAATGAGCAGTTCTTC.

V is TRBV5-4 and J is TRBJ2-2, with D tentatively TRBD1 (5 bases). V lost 2 bases to trimming and J lost 6 bases, with 11 bases between them. This CDR3 spans 14 amino acids. Germline V gives CDR1 SGHNT, CDR2 YYREEE (reference sequence). The DNA of the CDR3 is TGTGCCAGCAGCTTAAAGGCAGGGTCCGGGGAGCTGTTTTTT. Protein sequence: CASSLKAGSGELFF.

With respect to this clonotype: At one end, the junction sequence differs from germline, possibly due to a read error. The chain recombines TRBV12-3 or TRBV12-4 with TRBJ1-1; unclear D gene. The CDR3 has 11 residues. For the CDR3, the DNA is TGTGCCAGCGGTTTCAGCACTGAAGCTTTCTTT. The encoded protein is CASGFSTEAFF.

V is TRBV11-2 and J is TRBJ2-3, with 7 bases lining up with TRBD2. CDR1 SGHAT and CDR2 FQNNGV come from the germline V gene. V dropped 3 bases and J dropped 3; count of bases not matched to a gene: 12. The CDR3 runs 17 residues. The CDR3 loop is CASSLFWGRGSTDTQYF. The DNA for the CDR3 is TGTGCCAGCAGCTTGTTTTGGGGACGCGGGAGTACAGATACGCAGTATTTT.

This sequence joins TRBV14 and TRBJ1-2, with D possibly TRBD1 on 6 matching bases. This CDR3 is built from 16 residues. Between the trimmed V and J ends, which lost 6 bases and 1 base, there was a span of 18 bases. The germline V gene encodes CDR1 SGHDN and CDR2 FVKESK. The CDR3 spells CASRRSRGEINYGYTF. The CDR3, as DNA: TGTGCCAGCAGGCGGAGTAGGGGGGAGATTAACTATGGCTACACCTTC.

The sample holds a few counts of this clonotype. This chain uses TRBV20-1 with TRBJ2-1; the D gene could be TRBD1 or TRBD2 (6 bases each). V lost 4 bases and J 4 bases, leaving 23 bases between the germline ends. Germline CDR1 DFQATT, CDR2 SNEGSKA (reference sequence). This CDR3 region has 17 residues. CDR3 region: CSANLQEGTGKYNEQFF. CDR3 nucleotides: TGCAGTGCTAATCTCCAGGAGGGAACAGGGAAGTACAATGAGCAGTTCTTC.

This chain connects TRBV6-1 to TRBJ1-1; maybe TRBD1 (5 bases). CDR3 length equals 14 residues. V was cut by 5 bases and J by 1 base, with 11 bases left in between. CDR1 and CDR2 from the germline V gene are MNHNS and SASEGT. The DNA for the CDR3 is TGTGCCAGCAGTATCCGGGACCGGAACACTGAAGCTTTCTTT. Protein product: CASSIRDRNTEAFF.

V gene TRBV7-2 combines with J gene TRBJ2-7; D might be TRBD2 (6 bases). V was cut by 3 bases and J by 6 bases, with 15 bases left in between. Germline CDR1 reads SGHTA; CDR2 reads FQGNSA. The CDR3 is 14 residues long. The CDR3 DNA sequence: TGTGCCAGCAGCTTCGGGGGAATTCGCGGCGAGCAGTACTTC. It codes for CASSFGGIRGEQYF.

The chain links TRBV20-1 to TRBJ2-7, with TRBD2 matching over 11 bases. The CDR3 is 17 residues long. CDR1 and CDR2 from the germline V gene are DFQATT and SNEGSKA (reference sequence). V gave up 4 bases and J gave up 2 bases; unmatched junction bases: 13. The CDR3 nucleotides read TGCAGTGCTACCCCAGTGGGTAGCGGGAGGGCCCCCTACGAGCAGTACTTC. Its translation is CSATPVGSGRAPYEQYF.

By sample fraction, this clonotype is medium-sized. The rearrangement uses TRBV19 and TRBJ2-7; D is ambiguous. The CDR3 consists of 14 residues. Germline V CDR1 and CDR2: LNHDA, SQIVND (reference sequence). Trimming removed 0 bases from V and 0 bases from J, with 6 bases in between. The CDR3 DNA follows: TGTGCCAGTAGTATAGACAGGAGCTCCTACGAGCAGTACTTC. Protein sequence: CASSIDRSSYEQYF.